This T cell receptor (beta chain) was identified in a study of STAT5B mutations in CD4+ large granular lymphocyte leukemia. For the study at large: Among healthy donors, a particular HLA allele went with more CDR3 'QG' motifs.

Study results and caveats: Approximately 25% of private leukemic clonotypes occurred rarely in other patients' non-leukemic repertoires. Compared with healthy controls (2/35), patient top clones favored TRBV06 (8/27). The CD4+ versus CD8+ T-LGLL clonality difference may reflect limited sample size.

Concerning this clone: Antigen specificity is unknown.

The repertoire was sequenced with immunoSEQ multiplex PCR; TCRdb's copy has only in-frame clones and lacks some. The table shows 30,000 or so clones, with more than 60% occurring only once. Germline CDR1 is SNHLY and CDR2 is FYNNEI. The CDR3 sequence is 14 residues long. With 5 bases removed from V and 5 bases from J, the gap between germline ends came to 15 bases. The TCR comes from a human donor in good health. The V gene is TRBV2, the J gene TRBJ2-5; a weak D match, TRBD1 (6 bases). Sequenced sample: CD4+ T cells from blood buffy coats. The CDR3 protein is CASSTRTAGETQYF. The CDR3 DNA follows: TGTGCCAGCAGTACGAGGACAGCAGGGGAGACCCAGTACTTC.